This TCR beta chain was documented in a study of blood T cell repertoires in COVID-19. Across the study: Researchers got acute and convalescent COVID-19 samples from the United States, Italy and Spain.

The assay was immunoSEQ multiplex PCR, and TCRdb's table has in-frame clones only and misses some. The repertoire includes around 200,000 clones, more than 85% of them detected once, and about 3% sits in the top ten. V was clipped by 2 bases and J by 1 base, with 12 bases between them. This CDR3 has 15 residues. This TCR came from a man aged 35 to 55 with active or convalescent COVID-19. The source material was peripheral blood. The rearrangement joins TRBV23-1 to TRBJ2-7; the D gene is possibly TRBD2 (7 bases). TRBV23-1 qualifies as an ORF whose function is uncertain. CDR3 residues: CASSQGRGDSYEQYF. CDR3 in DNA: TGCGCCAGCAGTCAAGGGAGGGGGGATTCCTACGAGCAGTACTTC.